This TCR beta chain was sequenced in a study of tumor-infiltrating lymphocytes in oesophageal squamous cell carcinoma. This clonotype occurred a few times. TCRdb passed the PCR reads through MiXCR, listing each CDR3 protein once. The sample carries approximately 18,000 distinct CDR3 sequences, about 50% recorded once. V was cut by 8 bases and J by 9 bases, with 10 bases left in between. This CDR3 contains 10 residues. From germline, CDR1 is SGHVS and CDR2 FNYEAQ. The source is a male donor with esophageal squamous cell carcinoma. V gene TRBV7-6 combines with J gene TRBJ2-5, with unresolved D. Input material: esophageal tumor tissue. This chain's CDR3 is CASRFPAQYF. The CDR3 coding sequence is TGTGCCAGCCGATTCCCCGCCCAGTACTTC.